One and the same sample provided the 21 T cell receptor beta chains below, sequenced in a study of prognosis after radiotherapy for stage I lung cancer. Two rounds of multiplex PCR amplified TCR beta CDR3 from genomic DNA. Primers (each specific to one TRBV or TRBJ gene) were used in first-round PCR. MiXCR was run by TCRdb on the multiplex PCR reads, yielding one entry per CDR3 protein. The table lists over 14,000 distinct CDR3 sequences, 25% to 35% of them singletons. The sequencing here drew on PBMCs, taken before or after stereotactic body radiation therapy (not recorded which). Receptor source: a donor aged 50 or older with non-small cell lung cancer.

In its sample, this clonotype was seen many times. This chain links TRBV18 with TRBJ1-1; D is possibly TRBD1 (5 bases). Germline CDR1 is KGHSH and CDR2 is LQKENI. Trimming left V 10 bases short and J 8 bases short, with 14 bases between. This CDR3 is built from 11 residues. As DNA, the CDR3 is TGTGCCACCTTAGACTGGGGGGAAGCTTTCTTT. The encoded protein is CATLDWGEAFF.

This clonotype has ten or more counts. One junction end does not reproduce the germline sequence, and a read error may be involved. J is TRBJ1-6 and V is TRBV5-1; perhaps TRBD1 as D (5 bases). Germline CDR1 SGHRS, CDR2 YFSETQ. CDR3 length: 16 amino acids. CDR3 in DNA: TGCGCCGGCAGCTTTGGAGCCGGGACCCTTGATTCACCCCTCCACTTT. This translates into CAGSFGAGTLDSPLHF.

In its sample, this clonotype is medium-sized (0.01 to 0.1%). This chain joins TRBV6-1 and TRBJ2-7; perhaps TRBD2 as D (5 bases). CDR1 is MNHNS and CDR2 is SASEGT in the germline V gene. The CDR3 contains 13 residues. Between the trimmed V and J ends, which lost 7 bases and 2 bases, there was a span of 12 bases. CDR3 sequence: CASTPSWAYEQYF. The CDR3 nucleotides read TGTGCCAGCACTCCTAGCTGGGCCTACGAGCAGTACTTC.

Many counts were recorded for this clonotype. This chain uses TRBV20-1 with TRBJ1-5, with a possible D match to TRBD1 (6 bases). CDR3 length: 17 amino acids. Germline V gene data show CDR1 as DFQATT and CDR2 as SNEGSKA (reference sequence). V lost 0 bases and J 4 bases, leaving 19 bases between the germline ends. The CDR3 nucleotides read TGCAGTGCTAGAGATCGTTTTGGGGCTAGGGGGAATCAGCCCCAGCATTTT. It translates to CSARDRFGARGNQPQHF.

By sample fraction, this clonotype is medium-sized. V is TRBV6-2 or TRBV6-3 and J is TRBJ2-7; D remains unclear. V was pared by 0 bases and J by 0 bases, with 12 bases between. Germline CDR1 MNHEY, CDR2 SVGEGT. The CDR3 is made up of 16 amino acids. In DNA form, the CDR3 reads TGTGCCAGCAGTTACTCGTACCGCTCCCCCTCCTACGAGCAGTACTTC. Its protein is CASSYSYRSPSYEQYF.

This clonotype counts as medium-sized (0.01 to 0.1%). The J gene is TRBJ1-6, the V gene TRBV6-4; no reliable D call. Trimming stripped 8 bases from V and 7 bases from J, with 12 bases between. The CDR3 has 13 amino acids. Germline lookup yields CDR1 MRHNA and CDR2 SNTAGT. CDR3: CASRVQLNSPLHF. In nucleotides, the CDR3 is TGTGCCAGCCGGGTCCAGCTCAATTCACCCCTCCACTTT.

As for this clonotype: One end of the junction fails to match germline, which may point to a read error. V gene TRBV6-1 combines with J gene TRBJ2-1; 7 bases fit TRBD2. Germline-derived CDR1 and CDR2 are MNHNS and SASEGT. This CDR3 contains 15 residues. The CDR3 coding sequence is TGTGACAGCAGAGGAGGACTAGGGGACCACAATGAGCAGTTCTTC. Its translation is CDSRGGLGDHNEQFF.

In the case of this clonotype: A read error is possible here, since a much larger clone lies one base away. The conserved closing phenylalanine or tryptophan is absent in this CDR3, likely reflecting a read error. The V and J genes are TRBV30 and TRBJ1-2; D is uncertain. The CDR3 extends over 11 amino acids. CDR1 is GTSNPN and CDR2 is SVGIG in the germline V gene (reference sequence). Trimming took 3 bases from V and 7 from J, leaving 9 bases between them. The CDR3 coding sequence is TGTGCCTGGAGCAGGACTCGTGGCTACACCTCC. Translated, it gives CAWSRTRGYTS.

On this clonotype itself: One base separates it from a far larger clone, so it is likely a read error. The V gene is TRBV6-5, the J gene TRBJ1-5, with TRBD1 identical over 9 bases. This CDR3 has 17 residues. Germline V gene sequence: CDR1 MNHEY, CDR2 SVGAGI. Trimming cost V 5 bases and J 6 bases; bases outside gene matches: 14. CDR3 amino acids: CASSLSGTGTPIQPQHF. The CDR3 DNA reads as TGTGCCAGCAGTCTATCCGGGACAGGGACCCCCATTCAGCCCCAGCATTTT.

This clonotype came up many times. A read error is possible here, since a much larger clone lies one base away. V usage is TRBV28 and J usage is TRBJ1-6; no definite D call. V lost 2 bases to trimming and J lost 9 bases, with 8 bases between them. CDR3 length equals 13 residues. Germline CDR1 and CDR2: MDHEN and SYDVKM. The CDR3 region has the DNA TGTGCCAGCAGTTTACCCAGAACTTCACCCCTCCACTTT. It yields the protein CASSLPRTSPLHF.

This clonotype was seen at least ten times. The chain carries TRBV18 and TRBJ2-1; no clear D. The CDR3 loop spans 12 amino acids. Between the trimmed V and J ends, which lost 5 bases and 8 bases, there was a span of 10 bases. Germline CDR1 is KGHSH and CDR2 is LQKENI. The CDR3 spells CASSYHPDEQFF. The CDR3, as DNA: TGTGCCAGCTCATACCATCCGGATGAGCAGTTCTTC.

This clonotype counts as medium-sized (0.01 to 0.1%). The CDR3 is CASSLGAGTQETQYF. The CDR3 DNA reads as TGTGCCAGCAGCTTGGGGGCAGGGACCCAAGAGACCCAGTACTTC. The chain employs TRBV13 and TRBJ2-5, with D perhaps matching TRBD1 (6 bases). The CDR3 extends over 15 amino acids. Germline assignment: CDR1 PRHDT and CDR2 FYEKMQ (reference sequence). Trimming shortened V by 3 bases and J by 1 base, and 12 bases separated the two germline ends.

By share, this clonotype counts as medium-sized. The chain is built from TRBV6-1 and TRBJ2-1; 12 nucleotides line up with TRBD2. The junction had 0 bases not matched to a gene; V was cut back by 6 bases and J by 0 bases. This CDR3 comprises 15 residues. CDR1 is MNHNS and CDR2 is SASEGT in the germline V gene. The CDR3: CASRTSGSSYNEQFF. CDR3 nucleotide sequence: TGTGCCAGCAGGACTAGCGGGAGCTCCTACAATGAGCAGTTCTTC.

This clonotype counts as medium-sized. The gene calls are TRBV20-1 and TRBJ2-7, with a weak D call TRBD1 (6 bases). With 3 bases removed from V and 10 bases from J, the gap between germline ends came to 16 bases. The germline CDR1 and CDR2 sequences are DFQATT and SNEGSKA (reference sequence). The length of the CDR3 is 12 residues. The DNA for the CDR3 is TGCAGTGCTAGCCCAGGGGTGTCCATCCAGTACTTC. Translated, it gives CSASPGVSIQYF.

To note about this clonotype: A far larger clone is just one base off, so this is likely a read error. The CDR3 spells CATIKQLGYGYTF. The CDR3, as DNA: TGTGCCACCATCAAGCAGTTGGGCTATGGCTACACCTTC. This chain connects TRBV6-4 to TRBJ1-2; D not certain. CDR1 is MRHNA and CDR2 is SNTAGT in the germline V gene. The CDR3 loop spans 13 amino acids. Trimming took 10 bases from V and 4 from J, leaving 16 bases between them.

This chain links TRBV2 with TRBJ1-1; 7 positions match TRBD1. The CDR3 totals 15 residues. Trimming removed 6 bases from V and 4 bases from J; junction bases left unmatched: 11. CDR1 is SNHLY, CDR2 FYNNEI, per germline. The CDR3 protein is CASSRDSSLSTEAFF. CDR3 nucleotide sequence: TGTGCCAGCAGCCGGGACAGTTCACTGAGCACTGAAGCTTTCTTT.

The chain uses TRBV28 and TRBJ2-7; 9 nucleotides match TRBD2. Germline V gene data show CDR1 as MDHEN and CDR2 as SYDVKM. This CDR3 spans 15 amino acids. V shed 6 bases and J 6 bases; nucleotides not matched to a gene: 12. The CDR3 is CASSFQMGLATEQYF. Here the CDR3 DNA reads TGTGCCAGCAGCTTTCAAATGGGACTAGCCACCGAGCAGTACTTC.

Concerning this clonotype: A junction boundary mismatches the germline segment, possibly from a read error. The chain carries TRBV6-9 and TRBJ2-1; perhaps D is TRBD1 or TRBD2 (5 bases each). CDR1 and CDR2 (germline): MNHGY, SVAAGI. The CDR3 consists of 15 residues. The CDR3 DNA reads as TGTGCCAGCAGTTTACTAGAGGGGACCTACAATGAGCAGATCTTC. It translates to CASSLLEGTYNEQIF.

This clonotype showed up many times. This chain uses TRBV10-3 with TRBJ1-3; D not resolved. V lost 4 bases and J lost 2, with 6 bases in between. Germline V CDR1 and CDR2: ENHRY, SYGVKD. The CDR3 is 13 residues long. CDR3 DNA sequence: TGTGCCATCAGTGGTGGTGCTGGAAACACCATATATTTT. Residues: CAISGGAGNTIYF.

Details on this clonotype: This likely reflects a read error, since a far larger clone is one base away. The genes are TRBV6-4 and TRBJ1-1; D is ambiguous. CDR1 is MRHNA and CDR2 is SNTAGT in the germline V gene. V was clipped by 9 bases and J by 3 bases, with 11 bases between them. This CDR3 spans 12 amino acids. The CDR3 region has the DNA TGTGCCAGTGACGGTTACGACACTGAAGCTTTCTTT. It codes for CASDGYDTEAFF.

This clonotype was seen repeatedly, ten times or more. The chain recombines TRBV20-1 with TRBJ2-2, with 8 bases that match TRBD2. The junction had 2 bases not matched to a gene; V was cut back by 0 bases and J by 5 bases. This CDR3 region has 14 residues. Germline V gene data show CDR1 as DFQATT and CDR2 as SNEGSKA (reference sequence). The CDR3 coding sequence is TGCAGTGCTAGAGACGGGAGGGCGACCGGGGAGCTGTTTTTT. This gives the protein CSARDGRATGELFF.